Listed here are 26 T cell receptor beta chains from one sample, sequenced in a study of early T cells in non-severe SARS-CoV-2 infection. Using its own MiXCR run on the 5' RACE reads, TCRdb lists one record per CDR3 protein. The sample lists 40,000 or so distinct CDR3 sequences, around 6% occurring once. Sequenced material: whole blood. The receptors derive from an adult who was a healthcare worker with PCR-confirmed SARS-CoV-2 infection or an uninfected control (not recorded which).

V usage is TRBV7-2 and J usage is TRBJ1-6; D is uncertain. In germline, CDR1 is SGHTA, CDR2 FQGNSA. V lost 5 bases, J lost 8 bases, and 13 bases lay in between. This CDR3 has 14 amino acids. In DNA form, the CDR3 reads TGTGCCAGCAGCCAGCGTGACTCCCATTCACCCCTCCACTTT. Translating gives CASSQRDSHSPLHF.

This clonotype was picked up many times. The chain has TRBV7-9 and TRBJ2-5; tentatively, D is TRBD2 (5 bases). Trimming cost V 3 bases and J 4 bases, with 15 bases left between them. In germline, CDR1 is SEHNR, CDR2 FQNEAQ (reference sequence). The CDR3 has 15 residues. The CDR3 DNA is TGTGCCAGCAGCTTGTCGTCGGGGTTGGTAGAGACCCAGTACTTC. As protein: CASSLSSGLVETQYF.

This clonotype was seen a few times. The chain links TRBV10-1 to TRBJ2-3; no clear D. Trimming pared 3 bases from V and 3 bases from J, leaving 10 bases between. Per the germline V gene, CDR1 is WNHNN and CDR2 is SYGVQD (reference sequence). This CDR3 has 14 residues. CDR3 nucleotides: TGCGCCAGCAGTGACAAGGGTAGGACAGATACGCAGTATTTT. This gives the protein CASSDKGRTDTQYF.

CDR3 residues: CATSRDKGSSYNSPLHF. The CDR3 DNA is TGTGCCACCAGCAGAGATAAGGGGAGCTCCTATAATTCACCCCTCCACTTT. This chain uses TRBV15 with TRBJ1-6; perhaps TRBD1 as D (5 bases). CDR3 length: 17 amino acids. The V gene lost 0 bases and the J gene lost 0 bases, with 9 bases spanning the gap. Germline V gene data show CDR1 as LNHNV and CDR2 as YYDKDF (reference sequence).

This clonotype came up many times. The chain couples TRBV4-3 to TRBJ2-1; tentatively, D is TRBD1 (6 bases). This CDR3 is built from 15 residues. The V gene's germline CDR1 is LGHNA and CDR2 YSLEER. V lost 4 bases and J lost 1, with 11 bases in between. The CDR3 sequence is CASSLEGVSYNEQFF. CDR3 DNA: TGCGCCAGCAGCCTTGAGGGGGTGTCCTACAATGAGCAGTTCTTC.

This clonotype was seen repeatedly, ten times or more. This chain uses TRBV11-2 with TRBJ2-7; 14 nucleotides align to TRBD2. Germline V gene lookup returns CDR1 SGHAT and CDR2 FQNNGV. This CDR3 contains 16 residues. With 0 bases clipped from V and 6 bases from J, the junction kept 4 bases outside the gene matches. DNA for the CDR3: TGTGCCAGCAGCTTAGACGGGACTAGCGGGGGTGTCGAGCAGTACTTC. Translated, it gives CASSLDGTSGGVEQYF.

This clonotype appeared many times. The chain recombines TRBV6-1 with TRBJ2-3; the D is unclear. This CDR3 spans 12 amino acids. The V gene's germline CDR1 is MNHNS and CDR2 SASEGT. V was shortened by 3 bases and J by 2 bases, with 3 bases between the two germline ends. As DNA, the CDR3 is TGTGCCAGCAGTGACATCACAGATACGCAGTATTTT. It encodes CASSDITDTQYF.

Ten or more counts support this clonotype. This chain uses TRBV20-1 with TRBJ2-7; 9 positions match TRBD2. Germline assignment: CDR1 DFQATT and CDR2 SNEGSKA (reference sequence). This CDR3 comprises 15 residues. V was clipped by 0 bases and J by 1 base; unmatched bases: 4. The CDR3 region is CSAREVSGGSYEQYF. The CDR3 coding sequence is TGCAGTGCTAGAGAAGTTAGCGGGGGATCCTACGAGCAGTACTTC.

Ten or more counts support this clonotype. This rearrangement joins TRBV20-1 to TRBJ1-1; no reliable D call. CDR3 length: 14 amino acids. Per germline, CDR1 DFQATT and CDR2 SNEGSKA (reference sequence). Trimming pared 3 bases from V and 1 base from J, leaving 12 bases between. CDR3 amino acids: CSASTMGTNTEAFF. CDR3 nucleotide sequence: TGCAGTGCTAGTACAATGGGCACGAACACTGAAGCTTTCTTT.

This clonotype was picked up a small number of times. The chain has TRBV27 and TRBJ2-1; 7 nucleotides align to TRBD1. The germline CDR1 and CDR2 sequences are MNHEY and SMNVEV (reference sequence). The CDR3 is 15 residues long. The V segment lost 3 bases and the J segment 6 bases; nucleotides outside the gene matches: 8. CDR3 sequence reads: CASSFHRGRGNEQFF. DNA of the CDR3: TGTGCCAGCAGTTTCCACAGGGGACGGGGCAATGAGCAGTTCTTC.

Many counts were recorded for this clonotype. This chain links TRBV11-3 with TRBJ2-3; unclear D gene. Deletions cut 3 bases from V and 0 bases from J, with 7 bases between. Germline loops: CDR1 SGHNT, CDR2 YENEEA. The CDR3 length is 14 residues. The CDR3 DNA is TGTGCCAGCAGCTTGGACCCGAGCACAGATACGCAGTATTTT. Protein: CASSLDPSTDTQYF. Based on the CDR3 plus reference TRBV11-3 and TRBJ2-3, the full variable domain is EAGVVQSPRYKIIEKKQPVAFWCNPISGHNTLYWYLQNLGQGPELLIRYENEEAVDDSQLPKDRFSAERLKGVDSTLKIQPAELGDSAVYLCASSLDPSTDTQYFGPGTRLTVL.

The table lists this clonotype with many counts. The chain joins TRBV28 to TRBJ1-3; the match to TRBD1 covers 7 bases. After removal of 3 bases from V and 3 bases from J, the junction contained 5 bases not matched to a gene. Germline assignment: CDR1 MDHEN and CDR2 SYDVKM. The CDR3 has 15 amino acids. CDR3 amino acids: CASSFRSGGGNTIYF. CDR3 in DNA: TGTGCCAGCAGTTTTCGCTCAGGGGGTGGAAACACCATATATTTT.

CDR3 in DNA: TGTGCCACCAGCGAGGGACAGGGGAAAGAGCAGTACTTC. Its translation is CATSEGQGKEQYF. The chain joins TRBV15 to TRBJ2-7; TRBD1 agrees at 10 bases. Germline CDR1 is LNHNV and CDR2 is YYDKDF (reference sequence). The CDR3 extends over 13 amino acids. With V trimmed by 5 bases and J by 7 bases, 5 bases remained unmatched.

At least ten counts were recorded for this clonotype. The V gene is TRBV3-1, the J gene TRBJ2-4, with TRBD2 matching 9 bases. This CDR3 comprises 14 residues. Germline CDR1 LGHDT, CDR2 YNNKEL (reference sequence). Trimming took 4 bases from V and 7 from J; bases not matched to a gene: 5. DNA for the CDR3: TGTGCCAGCAGCCTGCGGGGGGGCGATAACATTCAGTACTTC. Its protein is CASSLRGGDNIQYF.

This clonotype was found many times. The CDR3 DNA reads TGTGCCAGCAGCTTAGGACCCCGTAAAGGGGGGTTAGATACGCAGTATTTT. It is translated as CASSLGPRKGGLDTQYF. The chain has TRBV7-9 and TRBJ2-3; D might be TRBD1 or TRBD2, each matching 6 bases. This CDR3 contains 17 residues. Germline lookup yields CDR1 SEHNR and CDR2 FQNEAQ (reference sequence). V dropped 1 base and J dropped 5 bases, with 19 bases sitting between them.

For the CDR3, the DNA is TGTGCCAGCAGATTGTACAGGTTGAGGAATGGCTACACCTTC. It is translated as CASRLYRLRNGYTF. The gene calls are TRBV6-7 and TRBJ1-2; D might be TRBD1 (5 bases). TRBV6-7 carries the ORF label, with uncertain function. The CDR3 contains 14 residues. The V gene lost 6 bases and the J gene lost 6 bases, with 17 bases spanning the gap.

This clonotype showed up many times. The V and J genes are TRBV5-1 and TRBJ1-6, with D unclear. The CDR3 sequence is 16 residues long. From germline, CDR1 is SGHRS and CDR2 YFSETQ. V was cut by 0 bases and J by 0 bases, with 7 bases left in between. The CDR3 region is CASSLETSSYNSPLHF. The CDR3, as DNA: TGCGCCAGCAGCTTGGAGACGAGCTCCTATAATTCACCCCTCCACTTT. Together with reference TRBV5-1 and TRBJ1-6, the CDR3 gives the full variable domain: KAGVTQTPRYLIKTRGQQVTLSCSPISGHRSVSWYQQTPGQGLQFLFEYFSETQRNKGNFPGRFSGRQFSNSRSEMNVSTLELGDSALYLCASSLETSSYNSPLHFGNGTRLTVT.

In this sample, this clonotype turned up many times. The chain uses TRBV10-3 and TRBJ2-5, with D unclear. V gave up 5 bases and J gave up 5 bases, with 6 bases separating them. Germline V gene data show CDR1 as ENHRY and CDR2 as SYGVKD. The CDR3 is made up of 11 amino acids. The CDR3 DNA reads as TGTGCCATCAGTAATGGGGAGACCCAGTACTTC. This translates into CAISNGETQYF.

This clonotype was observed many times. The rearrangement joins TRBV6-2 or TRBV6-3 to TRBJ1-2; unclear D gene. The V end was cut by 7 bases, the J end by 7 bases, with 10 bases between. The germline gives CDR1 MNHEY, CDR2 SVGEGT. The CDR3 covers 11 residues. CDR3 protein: CASNSEGGYTF. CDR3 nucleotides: TGTGCCAGCAACTCGGAGGGTGGCTACACCTTC.

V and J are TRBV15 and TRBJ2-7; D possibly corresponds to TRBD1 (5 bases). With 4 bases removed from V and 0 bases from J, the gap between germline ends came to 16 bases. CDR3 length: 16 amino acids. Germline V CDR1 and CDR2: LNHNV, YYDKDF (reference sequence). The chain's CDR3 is CATSNLPTAISYEQYF. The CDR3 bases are TGTGCCACCAGCAACTTACCGACAGCTATCTCCTACGAGCAGTACTTC. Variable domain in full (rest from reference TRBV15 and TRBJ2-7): DAMVIQNPRYQVTQFGKPVTLSCSQTLNHNVMYWYQQKSSQAPKLLFHYYDKDFNNEADTPDNFQSRRPNTSFCFLDIRSPGLGDTAMYLCATSNLPTAISYEQYFGPGTRLTVT.

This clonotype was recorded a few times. This CDR3 reads CASSPSAGQVSYEQYF. The CDR3 region has the DNA TGTGCCAGCAGCCCCAGTGCGGGACAGGTTTCCTACGAGCAGTACTTC. The V call is TRBV7-2, the J call TRBJ2-7, with 8 positions matching TRBD1. The CDR3 consists of 16 residues. In germline, CDR1 is SGHTA, CDR2 FQGNSA. Trimming at V came to 5 bases and at J to 1 base, leaving 10 bases not matched to a gene.

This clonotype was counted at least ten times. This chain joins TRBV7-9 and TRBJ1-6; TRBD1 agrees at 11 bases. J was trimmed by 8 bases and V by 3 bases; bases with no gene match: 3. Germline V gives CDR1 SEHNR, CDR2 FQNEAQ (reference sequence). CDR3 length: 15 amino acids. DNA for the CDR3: TGTGCCAGCAGCTTGGGGACAGGGGGTTATTCACCCCTCCACTTT. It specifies CASSLGTGGYSPLHF.

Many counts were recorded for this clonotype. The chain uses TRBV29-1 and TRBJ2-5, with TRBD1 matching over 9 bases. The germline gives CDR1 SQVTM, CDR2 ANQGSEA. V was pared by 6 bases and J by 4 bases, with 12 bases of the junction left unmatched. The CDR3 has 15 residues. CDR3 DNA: TGCAGCGTAGAGGCAAGGGGGACAGGGTCAGAGACCCAGTACTTC. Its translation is CSVEARGTGSETQYF.

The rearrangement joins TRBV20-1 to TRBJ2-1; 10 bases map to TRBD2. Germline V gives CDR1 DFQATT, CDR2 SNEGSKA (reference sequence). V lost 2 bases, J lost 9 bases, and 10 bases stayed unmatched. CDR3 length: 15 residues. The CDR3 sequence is CSARTLLAGYSEQFF. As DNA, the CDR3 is TGCAGTGCTAGAACTCTACTAGCGGGGTATAGTGAGCAGTTCTTC.

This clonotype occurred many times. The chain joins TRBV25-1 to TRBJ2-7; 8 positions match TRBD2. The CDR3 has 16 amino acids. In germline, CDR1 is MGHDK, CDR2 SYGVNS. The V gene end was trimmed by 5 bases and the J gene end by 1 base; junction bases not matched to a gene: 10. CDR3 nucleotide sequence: TGTGCCAGCAGTAACCTCCGGGGGGGCGGTTCCTACGAGCAGTACTTC. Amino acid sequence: CASSNLRGGGSYEQYF.

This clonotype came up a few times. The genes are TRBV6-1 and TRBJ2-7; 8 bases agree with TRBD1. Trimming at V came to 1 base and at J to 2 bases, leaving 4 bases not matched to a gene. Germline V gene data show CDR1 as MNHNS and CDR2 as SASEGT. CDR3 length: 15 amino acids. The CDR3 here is CASSEGTGTPYEQYF. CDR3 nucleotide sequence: TGTGCCAGCAGTGAAGGGACAGGGACCCCCTACGAGCAGTACTTC.